The subject of this entry is one T cell receptor beta chain. Antigen: not known. These data are taken from a study of a mutant IDH1 vaccine in newly diagnosed glioma. CDR3 length: 15 residues. The germline V gene has CDR1 SGHDT and CDR2 YYEEEE. V was trimmed by 0 bases and J by 1 base, leaving 9 bases between them. Time point specified: week 35, safety follow-up. Topical imiquimod accompanied each vaccine dose, which consisted of 300 ug of mutant IDH1 20-mer peptide. TCRdb's copy holds only in-frame clones and misses some; the assay was immunoSEQ multiplex PCR. The data show about 64,000 clones, 65% to 75% seen once.

Here the sequenced sample was PBMCs, taken from a glioma patient whose treatment included an IDH1 peptide vaccine. V is TRBV5-6 and J is TRBJ2-3; D call uncertain. The source is a man over 45 with glioma. DNA for the CDR3: TGTGCCAGCAGCTTGGCCCCTTTGGGCACAGATACGCAGTATTTT. Residues: CASSLAPLGTDTQYF.